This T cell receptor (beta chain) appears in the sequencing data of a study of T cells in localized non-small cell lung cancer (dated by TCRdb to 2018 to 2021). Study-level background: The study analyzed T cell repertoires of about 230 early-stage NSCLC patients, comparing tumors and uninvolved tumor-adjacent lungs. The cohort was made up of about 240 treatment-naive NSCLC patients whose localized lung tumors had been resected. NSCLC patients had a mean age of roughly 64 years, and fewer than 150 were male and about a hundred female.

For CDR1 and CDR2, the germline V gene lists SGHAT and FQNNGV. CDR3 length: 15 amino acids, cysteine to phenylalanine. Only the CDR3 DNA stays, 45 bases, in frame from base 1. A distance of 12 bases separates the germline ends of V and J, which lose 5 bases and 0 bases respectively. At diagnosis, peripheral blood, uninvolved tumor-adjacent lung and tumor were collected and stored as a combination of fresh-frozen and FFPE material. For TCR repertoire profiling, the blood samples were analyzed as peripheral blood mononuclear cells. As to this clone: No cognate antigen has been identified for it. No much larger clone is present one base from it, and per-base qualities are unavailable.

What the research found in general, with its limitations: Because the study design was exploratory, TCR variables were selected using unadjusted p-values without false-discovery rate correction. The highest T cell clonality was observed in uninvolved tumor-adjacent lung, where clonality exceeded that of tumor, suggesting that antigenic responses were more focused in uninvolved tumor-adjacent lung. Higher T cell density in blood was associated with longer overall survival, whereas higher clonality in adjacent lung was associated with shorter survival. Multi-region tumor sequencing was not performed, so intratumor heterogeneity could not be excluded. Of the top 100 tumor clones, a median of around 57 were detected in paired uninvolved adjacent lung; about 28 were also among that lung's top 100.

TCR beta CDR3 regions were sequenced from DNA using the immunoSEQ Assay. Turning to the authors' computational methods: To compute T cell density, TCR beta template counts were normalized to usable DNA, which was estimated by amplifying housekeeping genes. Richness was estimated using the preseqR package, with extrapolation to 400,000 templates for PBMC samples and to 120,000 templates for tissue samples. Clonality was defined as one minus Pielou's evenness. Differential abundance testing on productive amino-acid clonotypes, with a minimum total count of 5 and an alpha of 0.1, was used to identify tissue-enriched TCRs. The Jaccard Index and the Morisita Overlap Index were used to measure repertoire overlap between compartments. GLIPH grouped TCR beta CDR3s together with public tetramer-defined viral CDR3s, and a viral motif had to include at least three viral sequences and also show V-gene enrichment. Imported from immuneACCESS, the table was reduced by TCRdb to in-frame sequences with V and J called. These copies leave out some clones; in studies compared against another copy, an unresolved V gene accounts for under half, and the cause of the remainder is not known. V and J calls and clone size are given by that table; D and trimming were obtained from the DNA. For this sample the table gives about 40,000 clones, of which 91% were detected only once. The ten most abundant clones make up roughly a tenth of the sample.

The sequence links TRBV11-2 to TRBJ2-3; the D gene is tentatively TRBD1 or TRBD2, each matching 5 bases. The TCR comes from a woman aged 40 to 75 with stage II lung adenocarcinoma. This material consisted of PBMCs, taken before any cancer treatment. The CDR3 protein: CASSQDRLSTDTQYF. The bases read TGTGCCAGCAGCCAAGACAGACTAAGCACAGATACGCAGTATTTT.